What follows are 3 T cell receptor beta chains derived from one specimen sequenced in a study of T cell responses to AZD1222 COVID-19 vaccine. Here immunoSEQ multiplex PCR was the method, and the copy in TCRdb shows in-frame clones only, minus some. The sample lists fewer than 150,000 clones; roughly 88% were seen once. The input for sequencing was peripheral blood, taken on day 0 of AZD1222 vaccination. The receptors shown here come from an adult in good health.

CDR3 nucleotide sequence: TGTGCCAGCAGTTTACGCGAGGGCGCGATACCCGAGCAGTACTTC. This translates into CASSLREGAIPEQYF. The rearrangement links TRBV28 to TRBJ2-7, with TRBD2 as a possible D gene (5 bases). CDR3 length equals 15 residues. CDR1 and CDR2 (germline): MDHEN, SYDVKM. V lost 2 bases, J lost 6 bases, and 17 bases lay in between.

This clone was detected once. V gene TRBV4-3 combines with J gene TRBJ2-7, with a weak D call TRBD2 (5 bases). The CDR3 loop spans 13 amino acids. Germline V gene sequence: CDR1 LGHNA, CDR2 YSLEER. Trimming removed 0 bases from V and 4 bases from J, with 7 bases in between. CDR3 DNA sequence: TGCGCCAGCAGCCAAGATGGGAGATACGAGCAGTACTTC. Translated: CASSQDGRYEQYF.

The V call is TRBV5-1, the J call TRBJ1-3, with 8 bases that match TRBD1. The ends lost 4 bases at V and 0 bases at J; junction bases unmatched: 3. CDR1 SGHRS and CDR2 YFSETQ come from the germline V gene. CDR3 length: 15 residues. The CDR3 nucleotides read TGCGCCAGCAGCGCAGGGGGCGCCTCTGGAAACACCATATATTTT. Its protein product is CASSAGGASGNTIYF.